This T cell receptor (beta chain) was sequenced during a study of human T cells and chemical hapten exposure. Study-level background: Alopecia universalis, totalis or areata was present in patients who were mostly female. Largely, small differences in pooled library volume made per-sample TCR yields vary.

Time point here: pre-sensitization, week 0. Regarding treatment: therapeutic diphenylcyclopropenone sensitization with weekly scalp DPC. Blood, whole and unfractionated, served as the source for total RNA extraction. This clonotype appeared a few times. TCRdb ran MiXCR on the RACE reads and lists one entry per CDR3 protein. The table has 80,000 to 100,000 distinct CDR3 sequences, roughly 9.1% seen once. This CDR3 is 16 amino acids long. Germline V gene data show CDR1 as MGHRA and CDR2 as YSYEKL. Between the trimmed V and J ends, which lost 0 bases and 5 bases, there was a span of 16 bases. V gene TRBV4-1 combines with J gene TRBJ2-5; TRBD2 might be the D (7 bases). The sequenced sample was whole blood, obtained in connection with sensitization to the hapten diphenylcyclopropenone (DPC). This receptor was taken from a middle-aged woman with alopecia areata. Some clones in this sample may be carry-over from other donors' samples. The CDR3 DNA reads TGCGCCAGCAGCCAAGATTGGGGGGGGCAATTCGAGACCCAGTACTTC. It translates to CASSQDWGGQFETQYF.